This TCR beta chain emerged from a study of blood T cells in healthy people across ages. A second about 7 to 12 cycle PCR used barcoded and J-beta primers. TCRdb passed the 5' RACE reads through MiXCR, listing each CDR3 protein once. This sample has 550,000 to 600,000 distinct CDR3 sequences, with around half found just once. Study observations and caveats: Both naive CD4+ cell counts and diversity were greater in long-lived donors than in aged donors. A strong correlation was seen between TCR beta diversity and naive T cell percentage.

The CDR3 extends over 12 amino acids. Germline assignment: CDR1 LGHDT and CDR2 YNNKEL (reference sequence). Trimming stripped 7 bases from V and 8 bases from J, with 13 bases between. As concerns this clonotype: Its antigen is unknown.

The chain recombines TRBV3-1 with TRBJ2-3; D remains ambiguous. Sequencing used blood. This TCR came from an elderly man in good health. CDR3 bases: TGTGCCAGCAACCATCAGCGTAGTACGCAGTATTTT. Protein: CASNHQRSTQYF.